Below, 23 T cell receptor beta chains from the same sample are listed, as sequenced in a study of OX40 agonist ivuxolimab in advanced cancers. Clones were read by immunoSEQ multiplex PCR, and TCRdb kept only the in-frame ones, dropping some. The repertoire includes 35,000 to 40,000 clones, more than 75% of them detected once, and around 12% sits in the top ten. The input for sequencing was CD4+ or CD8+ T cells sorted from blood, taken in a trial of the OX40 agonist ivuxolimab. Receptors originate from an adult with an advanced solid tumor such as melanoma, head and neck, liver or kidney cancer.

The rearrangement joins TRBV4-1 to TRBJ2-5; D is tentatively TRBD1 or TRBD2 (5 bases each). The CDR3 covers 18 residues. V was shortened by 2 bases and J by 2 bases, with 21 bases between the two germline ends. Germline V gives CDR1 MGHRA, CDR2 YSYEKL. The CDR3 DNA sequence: TGCGCCAGCAGCCAACGGTACGAGGGGTCGCCGGGGCAAGAGACCCAGTACTTC. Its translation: CASSQRYEGSPGQETQYF.

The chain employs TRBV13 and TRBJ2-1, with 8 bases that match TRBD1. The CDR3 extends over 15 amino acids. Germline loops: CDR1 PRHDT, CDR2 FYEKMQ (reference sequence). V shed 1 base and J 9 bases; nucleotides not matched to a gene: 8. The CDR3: CASSLEYRGESEQFF. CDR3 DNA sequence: TGTGCCAGCAGCTTAGAATACAGGGGGGAAAGTGAGCAGTTCTTC.

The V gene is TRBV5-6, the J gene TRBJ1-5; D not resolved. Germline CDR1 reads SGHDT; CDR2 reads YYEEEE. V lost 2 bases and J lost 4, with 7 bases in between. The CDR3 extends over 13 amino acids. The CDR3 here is CASSFTGNQPQHF. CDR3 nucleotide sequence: TGTGCCAGCAGCTTTACCGGGAATCAGCCCCAGCATTTT.

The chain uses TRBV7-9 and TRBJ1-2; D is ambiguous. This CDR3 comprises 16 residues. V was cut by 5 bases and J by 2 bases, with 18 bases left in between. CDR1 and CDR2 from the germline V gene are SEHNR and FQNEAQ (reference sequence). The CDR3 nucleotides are TGTGCCAGCAGCCCTGAGACGCCACTGGTCAACTATGGCTACACCTTC. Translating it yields CASSPETPLVNYGYTF.

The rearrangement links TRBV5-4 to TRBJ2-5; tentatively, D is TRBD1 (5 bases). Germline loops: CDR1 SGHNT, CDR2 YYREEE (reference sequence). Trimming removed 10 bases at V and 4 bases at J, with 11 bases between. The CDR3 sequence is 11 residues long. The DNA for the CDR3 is TGTGCCGGTTCTAGGGGAGAGACCCAGTACTTC. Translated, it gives CAGSRGETQYF.

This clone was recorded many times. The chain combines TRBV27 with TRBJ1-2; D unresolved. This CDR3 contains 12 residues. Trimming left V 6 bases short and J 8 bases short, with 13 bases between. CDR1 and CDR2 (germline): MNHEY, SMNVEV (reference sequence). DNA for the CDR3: TGTGCCAGCAGCGCCGGGAGGCGCGGCTACACCTTC. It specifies CASSAGRRGYTF.

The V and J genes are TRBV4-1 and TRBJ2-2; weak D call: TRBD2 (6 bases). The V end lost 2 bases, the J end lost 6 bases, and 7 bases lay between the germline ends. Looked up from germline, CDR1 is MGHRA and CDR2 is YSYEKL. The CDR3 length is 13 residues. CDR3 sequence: CASSQREAGELFF. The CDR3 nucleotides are TGCGCCAGCAGCCAAAGGGAGGCCGGGGAGCTGTTTTTT.

The CDR3, as DNA: TGCGCCAGCAGCCAAGGGACAGACAGAGGAAACACCATATATTTT. Translating it yields CASSQGTDRGNTIYF. The rearrangement links TRBV4-1 to TRBJ1-3, with a possible D match to TRBD1 (6 bases). CDR3 length: 15 residues. Germline CDR1 is MGHRA and CDR2 is YSYEKL. The germline V and J ends were trimmed by 1 base and 4 bases, with 11 bases remaining between them.

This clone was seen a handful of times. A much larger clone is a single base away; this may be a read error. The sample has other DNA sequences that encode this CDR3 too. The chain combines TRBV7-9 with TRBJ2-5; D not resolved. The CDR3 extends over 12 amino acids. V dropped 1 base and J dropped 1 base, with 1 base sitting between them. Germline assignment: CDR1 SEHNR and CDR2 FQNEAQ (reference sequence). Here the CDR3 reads CASSLVQETQYF. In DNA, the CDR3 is TGTGCCAGCAGCTTAGTCCAAGAGACCCAGTACTTC.

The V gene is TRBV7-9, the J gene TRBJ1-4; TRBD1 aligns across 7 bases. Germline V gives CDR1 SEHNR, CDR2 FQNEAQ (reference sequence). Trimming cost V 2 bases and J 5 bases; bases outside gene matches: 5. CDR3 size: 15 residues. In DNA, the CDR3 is TGTGCCAGCAGCTTACGACAGGGAAAAAATGAAAAACTGTTTTTT. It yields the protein CASSLRQGKNEKLFF. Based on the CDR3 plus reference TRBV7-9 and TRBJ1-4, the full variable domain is DTGVSQNPRHKITKRGQNVTFRCDPISEHNRLYWYRQTLGQGPEFLTYFQNEAQLEKSRLLSDRFSAERPKGSFSTLEIQRTEQGDSAMYLCASSLRQGKNEKLFFGSGTQLSVL.

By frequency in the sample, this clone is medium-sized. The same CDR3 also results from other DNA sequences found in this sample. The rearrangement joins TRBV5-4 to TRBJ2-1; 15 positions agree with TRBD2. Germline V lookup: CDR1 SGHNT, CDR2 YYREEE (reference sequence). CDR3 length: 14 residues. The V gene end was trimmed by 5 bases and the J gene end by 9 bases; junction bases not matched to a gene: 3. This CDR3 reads CASRWTSGGGEQFF. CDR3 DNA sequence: TGTGCCAGCAGGTGGACTAGCGGGGGGGGTGAGCAGTTCTTC.

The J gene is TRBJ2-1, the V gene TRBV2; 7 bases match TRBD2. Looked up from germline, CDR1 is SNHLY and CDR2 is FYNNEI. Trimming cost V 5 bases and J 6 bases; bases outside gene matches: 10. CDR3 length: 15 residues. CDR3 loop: CASSRSPKRGNEQFF. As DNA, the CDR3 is TGTGCCAGCAGTAGAAGCCCGAAGCGGGGCAATGAGCAGTTCTTC.

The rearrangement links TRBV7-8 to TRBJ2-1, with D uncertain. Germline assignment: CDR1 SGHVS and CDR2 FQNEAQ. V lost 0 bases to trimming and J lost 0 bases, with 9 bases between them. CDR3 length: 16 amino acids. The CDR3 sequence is CASSLAFPSSYNEQFF. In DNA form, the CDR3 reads TGTGCCAGCAGCTTAGCGTTTCCTAGCTCCTACAATGAGCAGTTCTTC.

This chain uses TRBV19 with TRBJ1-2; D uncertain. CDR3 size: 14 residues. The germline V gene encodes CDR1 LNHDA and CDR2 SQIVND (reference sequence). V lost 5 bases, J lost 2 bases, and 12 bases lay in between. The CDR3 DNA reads TGTGCCAGTAGTGGGAATTATGCAAACTATGGCTACACCTTC. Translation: CASSGNYANYGYTF.

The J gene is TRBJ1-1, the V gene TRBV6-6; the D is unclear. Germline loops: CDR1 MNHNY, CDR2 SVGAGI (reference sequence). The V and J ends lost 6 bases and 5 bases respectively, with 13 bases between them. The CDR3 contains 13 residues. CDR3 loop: CASRGGAETEAFF. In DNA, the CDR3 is TGTGCCAGCAGGGGCGGAGCGGAGACTGAAGCTTTCTTT.

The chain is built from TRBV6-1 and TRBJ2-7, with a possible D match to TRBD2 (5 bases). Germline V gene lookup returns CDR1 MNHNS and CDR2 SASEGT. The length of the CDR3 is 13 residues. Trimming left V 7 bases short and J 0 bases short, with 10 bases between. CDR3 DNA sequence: TGTGCCAGCACTCACGGGGTCTCCTACGAGCAGTACTTC. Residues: CASTHGVSYEQYF.

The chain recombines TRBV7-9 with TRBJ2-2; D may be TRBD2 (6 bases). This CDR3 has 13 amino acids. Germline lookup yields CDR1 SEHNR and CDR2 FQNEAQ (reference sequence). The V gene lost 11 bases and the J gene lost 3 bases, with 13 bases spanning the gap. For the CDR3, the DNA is TGTGCCCAGCGGGCCTCCGACACCGGGGAGCTGTTTTTT. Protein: CAQRASDTGELFF.

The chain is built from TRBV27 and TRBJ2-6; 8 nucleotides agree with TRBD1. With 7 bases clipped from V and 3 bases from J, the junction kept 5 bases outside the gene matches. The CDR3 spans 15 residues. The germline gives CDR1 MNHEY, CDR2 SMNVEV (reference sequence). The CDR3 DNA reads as TGTGCCAGCACCCTGACAGGGGTTGGGGCCAACGTCCTGACTTTC. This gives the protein CASTLTGVGANVLTF.

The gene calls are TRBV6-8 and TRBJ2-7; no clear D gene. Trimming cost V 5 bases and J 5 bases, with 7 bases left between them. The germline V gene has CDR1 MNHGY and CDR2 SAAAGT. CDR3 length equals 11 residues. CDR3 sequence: CASSPRDEQYF. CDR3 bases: TGTGCCAGCAGTCCCCGGGACGAGCAGTACTTC.

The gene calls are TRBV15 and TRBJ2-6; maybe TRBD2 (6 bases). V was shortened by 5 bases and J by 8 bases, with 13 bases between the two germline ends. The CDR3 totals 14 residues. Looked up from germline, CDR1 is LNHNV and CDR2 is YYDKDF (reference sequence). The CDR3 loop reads CATSPNGGTNVLTF. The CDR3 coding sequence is TGTGCCACCAGCCCTAATGGGGGGACCAACGTCCTGACTTTC. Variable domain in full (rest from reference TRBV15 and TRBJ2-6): DAMVIQNPRYQVTQFGKPVTLSCSQTLNHNVMYWYQQKSSQAPKLLFHYYDKDFNNEADTPDNFQSRRPNTSFCFLDIRSPGLGDTAMYLCATSPNGGTNVLTFGAGSRLTVL.

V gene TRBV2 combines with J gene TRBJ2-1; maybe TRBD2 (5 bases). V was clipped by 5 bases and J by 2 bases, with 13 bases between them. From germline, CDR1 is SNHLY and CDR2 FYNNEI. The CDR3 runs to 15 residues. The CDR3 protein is CASSLGSSPYNEQFF. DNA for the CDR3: TGTGCCAGCAGTCTCGGATCTAGCCCCTACAATGAGCAGTTCTTC.

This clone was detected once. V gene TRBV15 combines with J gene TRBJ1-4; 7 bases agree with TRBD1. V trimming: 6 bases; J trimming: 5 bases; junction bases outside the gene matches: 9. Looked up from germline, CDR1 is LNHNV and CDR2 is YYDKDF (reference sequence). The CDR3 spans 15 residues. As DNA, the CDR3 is TGTGCCACCAGTCTCGCCCGACAGGGAAATGAAAAACTGTTTTTT. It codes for CATSLARQGNEKLFF.

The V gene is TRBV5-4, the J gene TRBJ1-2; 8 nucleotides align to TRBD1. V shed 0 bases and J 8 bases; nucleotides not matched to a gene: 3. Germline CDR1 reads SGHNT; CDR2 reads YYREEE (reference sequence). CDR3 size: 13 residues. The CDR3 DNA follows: TGTGCCAGCAGCTTGGAGACAGGGGTCGGCTACACCTTC. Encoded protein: CASSLETGVGYTF.